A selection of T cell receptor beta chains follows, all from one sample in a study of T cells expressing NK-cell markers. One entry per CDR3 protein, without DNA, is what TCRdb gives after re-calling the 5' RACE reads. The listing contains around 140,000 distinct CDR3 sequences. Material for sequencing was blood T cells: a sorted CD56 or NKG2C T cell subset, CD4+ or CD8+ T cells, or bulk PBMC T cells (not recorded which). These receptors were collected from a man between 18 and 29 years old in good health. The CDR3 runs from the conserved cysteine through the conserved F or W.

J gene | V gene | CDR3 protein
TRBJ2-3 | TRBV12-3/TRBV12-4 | CASSLFSTDTQYF
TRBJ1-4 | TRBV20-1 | CSARDPLEEKLFF
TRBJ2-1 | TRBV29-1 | CSSAAMYNEQFF
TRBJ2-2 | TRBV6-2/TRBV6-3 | CASSYSAANTGELFF
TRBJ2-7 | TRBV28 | CASSFGWPYEQYF
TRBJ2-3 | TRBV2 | CASSATSGSADTQYF
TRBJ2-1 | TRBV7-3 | CASSPSRLAGSYNEQFF
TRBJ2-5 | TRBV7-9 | CASSGGGGMRETQYF
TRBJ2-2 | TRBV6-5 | CASSYSSSAELFF
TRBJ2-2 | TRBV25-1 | CASSDSRDLGTGELFF
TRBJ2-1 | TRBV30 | CAWSGEGNEQFF
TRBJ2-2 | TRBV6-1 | CASSQPSNTGELFF
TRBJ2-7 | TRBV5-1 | CASSFVTSGRPEQYF
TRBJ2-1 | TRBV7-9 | CASSTTSGREQFF
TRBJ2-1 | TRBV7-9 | CASGTSGSYEQFF
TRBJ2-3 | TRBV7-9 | CASSLGAGTQYF
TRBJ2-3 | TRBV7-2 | CASSFFPGGTTDTQYF
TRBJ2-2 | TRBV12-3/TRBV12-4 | CASSWQSGELFF
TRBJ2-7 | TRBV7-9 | CASSLAGAYYEQYF
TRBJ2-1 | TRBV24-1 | CATSDGTAGWGNEQFF
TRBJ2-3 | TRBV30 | CAWSGTGRLMDTQYF
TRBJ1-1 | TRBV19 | CASSSFLEAFF
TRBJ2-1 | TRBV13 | CASSPRHLLQGKARSSYNEQFF
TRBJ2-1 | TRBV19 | CASSIWGRGPNEQFF
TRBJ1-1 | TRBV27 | CASSIRTDNIGAEAFF
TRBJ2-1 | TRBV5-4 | CASSLATLAEYNEQFF
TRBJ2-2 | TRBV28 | CASSRGLNTGELFF
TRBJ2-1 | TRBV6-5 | CASRPGLGVYNEQFF